The 32 T cell receptor beta chains below were found in one sample sequenced in a study of cytomegalovirus exposure and HLA in healthy donors. Primers for the PCR totalled 60 Vbeta and 13 Jbeta. Only in-frame clones appear in the TCRdb table, and some are missing; sequencing was by immunoSEQ multiplex PCR. The top ten hold over 1.5% of the sample, which has about 130,000 clones, around 77% seen once. Sequenced material: PBMCs. The receptors shown here come from a woman aged 45-60 years in good health and CMV-seronegative.

This clone came up once. The chain employs TRBV7-2 and TRBJ2-4; TRBD2 might be the D (5 bases). Deletions cut 1 base from V and 7 bases from J, with 11 bases between. There are 14 residues in the CDR3. Germline V CDR1 and CDR2: SGHTA, FQGNSA. The CDR3 reads CASSLGDSANIQYF. The CDR3 DNA reads TGTGCCAGCAGCTTAGGTGATAGCGCTAACATTCAGTACTTC. The complete variable domain, with remaining parts taken from reference TRBV7-2 and TRBJ2-4, reads GAGVSQSPSNKVTEKGKDVELRCDPISGHTALYWYRQSLGQGLEFLIYFQGNSAPDKSGLPSDRFSAERTGGSVSTLTIQRTQQEDSAVYLCASSLGDSANIQYFGAGTRLSVL.

CDR3 DNA: TGCGCCAGCAGCTATGGGACAGCCACCTACGAGCAGTACTTC. Its protein is CASSYGTATYEQYF. The rearrangement joins TRBV5-1 to TRBJ2-7; 7 bases fit TRBD1. The CDR3 covers 14 residues. CDR1 is SGHRS and CDR2 is YFSETQ in the germline V gene. V trimming: 3 bases; J trimming: 2 bases; junction bases outside the gene matches: 5.

Only one count was recorded for this clone. This chain links TRBV4-3 with TRBJ1-2, with a possible D match to TRBD1 (6 bases). CDR3 size: 15 residues. With 3 bases removed from V and 1 base from J, the gap between germline ends came to 12 bases. Germline CDR1 is LGHNA and CDR2 is YSLEER. CDR3 coding DNA: TGCGCCAGCAGCCAGAGGGGGGGGAGTAACTATGGCTACACCTTC. Translating gives CASSQRGGSNYGYTF.

This chain connects TRBV6-5 to TRBJ1-1; D is unclear. Germline V gene sequence: CDR1 MNHEY, CDR2 SVGAGI. V gave up 6 bases and J gave up 1 base, with 9 bases separating them. The CDR3 length is 13 residues. The DNA for the CDR3 is TGTGCCAGCAGACGCTACAGGAACACTGAAGCTTTCTTT. Amino acids: CASRRYRNTEAFF.

This clone was found a few times. V is TRBV13 and J is TRBJ1-3; TRBD1 matches at 9 bases. The CDR3 spans 15 residues. Unmatched junction bases numbered 5, after V lost 4 bases and J lost 4 bases. The germline V gene encodes CDR1 PRHDT and CDR2 FYEKMQ (reference sequence). CDR3 region: CASSSGTGLGNTIYF. DNA for the CDR3: TGTGCCAGCAGCTCGGGGACAGGGTTGGGAAACACCATATATTTT.

Details on this clone: This specimen includes other DNA sequences encoding the same CDR3. J is TRBJ1-1 and V is TRBV5-4, with 7 nucleotides matching TRBD1. Unmatched junction bases numbered 1, after V lost 0 bases and J lost 2 bases. From germline, CDR1 is SGHNT and CDR2 YYREEE (reference sequence). The CDR3 has 14 residues. The CDR3 DNA reads as TGTGCCAGCAGCTTGGACAGGGGTAACACTGAAGCTTTCTTT. Residues: CASSLDRGNTEAFF.

The gene calls are TRBV2 and TRBJ1-5; 7 nucleotides agree with TRBD1. Germline V lookup: CDR1 SNHLY, CDR2 FYNNEI. V lost 4 bases, J lost 8 bases, and 5 bases stayed unmatched. The CDR3 is made up of 13 amino acids. The CDR3 nucleotides are TGTGCCAGCAGTGTGGCAGGGGGGAAGCCCCAGCATTTT. Amino acid sequence: CASSVAGGKPQHF.

The chain has TRBV6-5 and TRBJ2-5; 7 bases map to TRBD2. V was clipped by 2 bases and J by 3 bases; unmatched bases: 6. The CDR3 has 15 residues. Per germline, CDR1 MNHEY and CDR2 SVGAGI. The DNA for the CDR3 is TGTGCCAGCAGTTACGTCGGGCTAGCGGAAGAGACCCAGTACTTC. It yields the protein CASSYVGLAEETQYF.

This chain joins TRBV5-1 and TRBJ2-5, with D maybe TRBD1 (6 bases). Germline CDR1 and CDR2: SGHRS and YFSETQ. The CDR3 is made up of 14 amino acids. Trimming removed 8 bases at V and 5 bases at J, with 19 bases between. The CDR3, as DNA: TGCGCCAGTGGGATCTCAGATGGGGGCGAGACCCAGTACTTC. It yields the protein CASGISDGGETQYF.

CDR3 sequence (DNA): TGTGCCAGCAGCACCCGGACAGGGAAAGAGACCCAGTACTTC. As protein: CASSTRTGKETQYF. This chain links TRBV9 with TRBJ2-5; 8 positions match TRBD1. The CDR3 spans 14 residues. CDR1 SGDLS and CDR2 YYNGEE come from the germline V gene. Losses at the gene ends were 4 bases for V and 3 bases for J; bases not matched to a gene: 5.

This clone was seen just once. The chain couples TRBV27 to TRBJ2-3; TRBD2 agrees at 9 bases. This CDR3 is 15 amino acids long. The germline V gene has CDR1 MNHEY and CDR2 SMNVEV (reference sequence). J lost 2 bases, V lost 7 bases, and 7 bases had no gene match. The CDR3 spells CASTPSGTITDTQYF. The DNA of the CDR3 is TGTGCCAGCACCCCTAGCGGGACGATCACAGATACGCAGTATTTT.

V gene TRBV4-2 combines with J gene TRBJ1-1, with a tentative D call TRBD1 (5 bases). Germline CDR1 and CDR2: LGHNA and YNFKEQ. Trimming took 4 bases from V and 10 from J, leaving 10 bases between them. The CDR3 loop spans 11 amino acids. CDR3 amino acids: CASSRTGGAFF. In DNA form, the CDR3 reads TGTGCCAGCAGCCGAACCGGGGGAGCTTTCTTT.

This chain connects TRBV9 to TRBJ1-3; D may be TRBD1 (6 bases). Germline V gene lookup returns CDR1 SGDLS and CDR2 YYNGEE. CDR3 length: 16 amino acids. V was shortened by 0 bases and J by 4 bases, with 14 bases between the two germline ends. The CDR3 nucleotides read TGTGCCAGCAGCGTAGTTGCGGACAGTCGAGGAAACACCATATATTTT. Residues: CASSVVADSRGNTIYF.

This rearrangement joins TRBV30 to TRBJ2-3; TRBD2 matches 11 bases. The germline V gene has CDR1 GTSNPN and CDR2 SVGIG (reference sequence). This CDR3 has 15 amino acids. J gave up 6 bases and V 1 base, and 6 bases lay outside the gene matches. The CDR3: CAWSGSSGRPDTQYF. The DNA of the CDR3 is TGTGCCTGGAGTGGGTCTAGCGGGAGGCCGGATACGCAGTATTTT.

This chain connects TRBV19 to TRBJ2-7; TRBD1 matches 10 bases. Germline V gene lookup returns CDR1 LNHDA and CDR2 SQIVND (reference sequence). V was clipped by 5 bases and J by 7 bases; unmatched bases: 8. The CDR3 loop spans 14 amino acids. CDR3 nucleotides: TGTGCCAGTAGTGCCCGACAGGGGGCAAGGGAGCAGTACTTC. Amino acid sequence: CASSARQGAREQYF.

This clone was seen only once. The chain links TRBV28 to TRBJ2-7; D gene ambiguous. This CDR3 has 13 residues. Trimming removed 3 bases from V and 12 bases from J, with 18 bases in between. The germline V gene encodes CDR1 MDHEN and CDR2 SYDVKM. The CDR3 region has the DNA TGTGCCAGCAGTTTGAACAGCCGAACTTTGCTGTACTTC. This codes for CASSLNSRTLLYF.

The V gene is TRBV29-1, the J gene TRBJ2-6; D is unclear. The CDR3 covers 14 residues. Germline CDR1 and CDR2: SQVTM and ANQGSEA. With 6 bases removed from V and 0 bases from J, the gap between germline ends came to 9 bases. Here the CDR3 reads CSVETDSGANVLTF. The CDR3 region has the DNA TGCAGCGTGGAGACTGACTCTGGGGCCAACGTCCTGACTTTC. Complete variable domain (other parts from reference TRBV29-1 and TRBJ2-6): SAVISQKPSRDICQRGTSLTIQCQVDSQVTMMFWYRQQPGQSLTLIATANQGSEATYESGFVIDKFPISRPNLTFSTLTVSNMSPEDSSIYLCSVETDSGANVLTFGAGSRLTVL.

The gene calls are TRBV5-4 and TRBJ1-4; 10 bases line up with TRBD1. Losses at the gene ends were 3 bases for V and 6 bases for J; bases not matched to a gene: 8. CDR1 is SGHNT and CDR2 is YYREEE in the germline V gene (reference sequence). The CDR3 extends over 16 amino acids. This CDR3 reads CASSSPTGGRDEKLFF. CDR3 in DNA: TGTGCCAGCAGCTCCCCGACAGGGGGCAGAGATGAAAAACTGTTTTTT.

The rearrangement joins TRBV30 to TRBJ1-5; D call uncertain. From germline, CDR1 is GTSNPN and CDR2 SVGIG (reference sequence). V lost 3 bases and J 2 bases, leaving 14 bases between the germline ends. The CDR3 runs to 15 residues. CDR3 sequence: CAWSRLRGGNQPQHF. The CDR3 DNA sequence: TGTGCCTGGAGCCGCCTTCGAGGAGGCAATCAGCCCCAGCATTTT.

The chain joins TRBV11-3 to TRBJ1-1, with D unresolved. Germline CDR1 SGHNT, CDR2 YENEEA. V lost 5 bases to trimming and J lost 2 bases, with 9 bases between them. The CDR3 is 13 residues long. CDR3 nucleotides: TGTGCCAGCAGCCGGAGGGCCAACACTGAAGCTTTCTTT. Its translation is CASSRRANTEAFF.

This clone was seen just once. The rearrangement joins TRBV27 to TRBJ2-1, with 8 positions matching TRBD2. V lost 3 bases and J lost 10; bases outside the gene matches: 2. CDR3 size: 12 residues. Germline CDR1 is MNHEY and CDR2 is SMNVEV (reference sequence). CDR3 nucleotide sequence: TGTGCCAGCAGTTTTTTAGCGGGAGAGCAGTTCTTC. It is translated as CASSFLAGEQFF.

The rearrangement joins TRBV10-3 to TRBJ1-3; possible D gene TRBD1, 6 bases. In germline, CDR1 is ENHRY, CDR2 SYGVKD. This CDR3 is built from 16 residues. V lost 4 bases and J 4 bases, leaving 17 bases between the germline ends. The DNA of the CDR3 is TGTGCCATCAGTGGGATACAGGGTGCGTCCGGAAACACCATATATTTT. Protein sequence: CAISGIQGASGNTIYF.

J is TRBJ1-2 and V is TRBV18; D possibly corresponds to TRBD1 (5 bases). CDR1 is KGHSH and CDR2 is LQKENI in the germline V gene. There are 17 residues in the CDR3. Between the trimmed V and J ends, which lost 3 bases and 3 bases, there was a span of 20 bases. The CDR3 reads CASSPEGVRFKDYGYTF. The CDR3 bases are TGTGCCAGCTCACCGGAAGGGGTACGGTTTAAGGACTATGGCTACACCTTC.

V usage is TRBV30 and J usage is TRBJ2-5, with TRBD2 identical over 12 bases. The V gene's germline CDR1 is GTSNPN and CDR2 SVGIG (reference sequence). This CDR3 spans 17 amino acids. V was clipped by 1 base and J by 4 bases; unmatched bases: 10. This CDR3 reads CAWSARPSGRARETQYF. CDR3 in DNA: TGTGCCTGGAGTGCTCGTCCTAGCGGGAGGGCCCGAGAGACCCAGTACTTC.

The genes are TRBV5-6 and TRBJ2-3, with D possibly being TRBD1 (5 bases). The length of the CDR3 is 15 residues. Trimming took 5 bases from V and 0 from J, leaving 13 bases between them. The germline V gene has CDR1 SGHDT and CDR2 YYEEEE. CDR3 sequence (DNA): TGTGCCAGCAGTTCGGACACCCCTAGCACAGATACGCAGTATTTT. It translates to CASSSDTPSTDTQYF.

V gene TRBV29-1 combines with J gene TRBJ1-4; the match to TRBD1 covers 10 bases. The junction had 15 bases not matched to a gene; V was cut back by 6 bases and J by 8 bases. The V gene's germline CDR1 is SQVTM and CDR2 ANQGSEA. The CDR3 spans 16 residues. For the CDR3, the DNA is TGCAGCGTGCCCCGGGACAGGGGATCCGGCAAGGAAAAACTGTTTTTT. It translates to CSVPRDRGSGKEKLFF.

The genes are TRBV7-9 and TRBJ2-7, with 16 positions matching TRBD2. The ends lost 5 bases at V and 5 bases at J; junction bases unmatched: 12. The germline gives CDR1 SEHNR, CDR2 FQNEAQ (reference sequence). CDR3 size: 18 residues. The CDR3 bases are TGTGCCAGCAGCAGATACACCGGGACTAGCGGGAGGGCAAACGAGCAGTACTTC. Its protein is CASSRYTGTSGRANEQYF.

J is TRBJ2-1 and V is TRBV14; the D gene is possibly TRBD2 (5 bases). The CDR3 has 17 residues. The V end was cut by 3 bases, the J end by 2 bases, with 17 bases between. Germline V CDR1 and CDR2: SGHDN, FVKESK. CDR3: CASSQVGSSGAYNEQFF. DNA of the CDR3: TGTGCCAGCAGCCAGGTTGGATCAAGCGGTGCCTACAATGAGCAGTTCTTC.

The genes are TRBV5-1 and TRBJ1-1; 9 positions agree with TRBD1. The CDR3 loop spans 15 amino acids. After removal of 4 bases from V and 4 bases from J, the junction contained 8 bases not matched to a gene. Germline-derived CDR1 and CDR2 are SGHRS and YFSETQ. This CDR3 is CASSPGQGMVTEAFF. CDR3 DNA: TGCGCCAGCAGCCCCGGACAGGGGATGGTCACTGAAGCTTTCTTT.

V usage is TRBV9 and J usage is TRBJ1-2; D is possibly TRBD1 (6 bases). In germline, CDR1 is SGDLS, CDR2 YYNGEE. Trimming shortened V by 0 bases and J by 6 bases, and 15 bases separated the two germline ends. The CDR3 consists of 15 residues. In DNA form, the CDR3 reads TGTGCCAGCAGCGTAGCTACTGAGGGGGTCCATGGCTACACCTTC. Protein product: CASSVATEGVHGYTF.

This chain uses TRBV28 with TRBJ1-1; weak D call: TRBD1 (6 bases). In germline, CDR1 is MDHEN, CDR2 SYDVKM. Trimming stripped 10 bases from V and 0 bases from J, with 24 bases between. This CDR3 has 17 amino acids. The CDR3 sequence: CATVPFWGGALNTEAFF. The CDR3 DNA sequence: TGTGCCACCGTCCCCTTCTGGGGGGGGGCCCTGAACACTGAAGCTTTCTTT. Together with reference TRBV28 and TRBJ1-1, the CDR3 gives the full variable domain: DVKVTQSSRYLVKRTGEKVFLECVQDMDHENMFWYRQDPGLGLRLIYFSYDVKMKEKGDIPEGYSVSREKKERFSLILESASTNQTSMYLCATVPFWGGALNTEAFFGQGTRLTVV.

V and J are TRBV29-1 and TRBJ1-1; 9 positions match TRBD1. There are 14 residues in the CDR3. The J segment lost 4 bases and the V segment lost 5 bases, leaving 8 bases of the junction unmatched. Germline V lookup: CDR1 SQVTM, CDR2 ANQGSEA. The DNA for the CDR3 is TGCAGCGTTAGTACAGGGGGCTACGGCACTGAAGCTTTCTTT. Residues: CSVSTGGYGTEAFF.